This passage covers 10 T cell receptor beta chains from one sample sequenced in a study of blood T cells in healthy people across ages. A second PCR, run for roughly 7 to 12 cycles, used a sample-barcoded 5' primer plus a J-beta primer mix. In TCRdb, the 5' RACE reads were re-called with MiXCR into one record per CDR3 protein. The data contain over a million distinct CDR3 sequences, 35% to 55% of them singletons. The specimen sequenced was blood. The receptors were sampled from a woman aged 55-70 years in good health.

The chain employs TRBV6-2 or TRBV6-3 and TRBJ2-7; perhaps TRBD1 as D (6 bases). The CDR3 is 13 residues long. V was clipped by 7 bases and J by 0 bases, with 10 bases between them. Germline CDR1 MNHEY, CDR2 SVGEGT. This CDR3 is CASTWDNSYEQYF. The CDR3 bases are TGTGCCAGCACCTGGGACAACTCCTACGAGCAGTACTTC.

The genes are TRBV27 and TRBJ2-2; D call uncertain. V lost 7 bases and J 5 bases, leaving 8 bases between the germline ends. CDR3 length: 12 amino acids. Germline V gene lookup returns CDR1 MNHEY and CDR2 SMNVEV (reference sequence). CDR3 region: CASTDGTGELFF. CDR3 nucleotide sequence: TGTGCCAGCACGGACGGGACCGGGGAGCTGTTTTTT.

V usage is TRBV6-6 and J usage is TRBJ1-4; D gene uncertain. Per germline, CDR1 MNHNY and CDR2 SVGAGI (reference sequence). The length of the CDR3 is 12 residues. Deletions cut 6 bases from V and 16 bases from J, with 18 bases between. For the CDR3, the DNA is TGTGCCAGCAGGCGTCATGGGATATCGTGGTTTTTT. It specifies CASRRHGISWFF.

V gene TRBV6-2 or TRBV6-3 combines with J gene TRBJ2-7, with a possible D match to TRBD2 (6 bases). V dropped 7 bases and J dropped 3 bases, with 13 bases sitting between them. Germline V gives CDR1 MNHEY, CDR2 SVGEGT. The CDR3 is 13 residues long. The CDR3 nucleotides are TGTGCCAGCACCATAGCGGAGGACTACGAGCAGTACTTC. It codes for CASTIAEDYEQYF.

This clonotype was observed a handful of times. This sequence joins TRBV5-1 and TRBJ1-2; TRBD1 matches at 9 bases. This CDR3 spans 12 amino acids. Germline CDR1 SGHRS, CDR2 YFSETQ. Germline trimming cut 8 bases from V and 10 bases from J; bases unmatched to any gene: 9. The CDR3 DNA follows: TGCGCCAGTGGACAGGGGTTGCAAGACTACACCTTC. Its translation is CASGQGLQDYTF. Drawing the rest from reference TRBV5-1 and TRBJ1-2, the complete variable domain is KAGVTQTPRYLIKTRGQQVTLSCSPISGHRSVSWYQQTPGQGLQFLFEYFSETQRNKGNFPGRFSGRQFSNSRSEMNVSTLELGDSALYLCASGQGLQDYTFGSGTRLTVV.

In its sample, this clonotype was seen a few times. The chain couples TRBV2 to TRBJ2-1; TRBD2 matches 13 bases. J gave up 6 bases and V 5 bases, and 4 bases lay outside the gene matches. This CDR3 contains 15 residues. CDR1 is SNHLY and CDR2 is FYNNEI in the germline V gene. CDR3 coding DNA: TGTGCCAGCAGTTTGACTAGCGGGAGGCCCAATGAGCAGTTCTTC. Encoded protein: CASSLTSGRPNEQFF.

This clonotype was counted between two and nine times. The V and J genes are TRBV7-2 and TRBJ1-1, with a possible D match to TRBD1 (5 bases). CDR1 and CDR2 (germline): SGHTA, FQGNSA. V shed 1 base and J shed 4 bases, with 13 bases lying between them. There are 15 residues in the CDR3. CDR3 sequence: CASSLEGTGGTEAFF. DNA of the CDR3: TGTGCCAGCAGCTTAGAGGGAACTGGGGGCACTGAAGCTTTCTTT.

The genes are TRBV7-9 and TRBJ1-1, with TRBD1 matching 7 bases. From germline, CDR1 is SEHNR and CDR2 FQNEAQ (reference sequence). V dropped 5 bases and J dropped 1; count of bases not matched to a gene: 7. The CDR3 consists of 15 residues. DNA of the CDR3: TGTGCCAGCAGCCGACAGGGAAGGCAGAACACTGAAGCTTTCTTT. Its protein product is CASSRQGRQNTEAFF.

This chain uses TRBV25-1 with TRBJ1-1; 7 nucleotides align to TRBD1. V lost 6 bases to trimming and J lost 3 bases; unmatched junction nucleotides: 7. Per the germline V gene, CDR1 is MGHDK and CDR2 is SYGVNS. The CDR3 is 14 amino acids. The CDR3 is CASRSRGSYTEAFF. Here the CDR3 DNA reads TGTGCCAGCAGGAGCAGGGGGTCGTACACTGAAGCTTTCTTT.

The gene calls are TRBV20-1 and TRBJ2-3; TRBD2 is a possible D gene (6 bases). V gave up 3 bases and J gave up 2 bases, with 15 bases separating them. The CDR3 runs 15 residues. Germline CDR1 and CDR2: DFQATT and SNEGSKA (reference sequence). The CDR3 DNA follows: TGCAGTGCTAGTAAATCCTTAGCGGTCACAGATACGCAGTATTTT. Amino acids: CSASKSLAVTDTQYF.